The sequence of this T cell receptor beta chain was determined in a study of PD-1 blockade in classical Hodgkin lymphoma. Findings and limits, study-wide: A reduction in baseline TCR diversity was reportedly seen in newly diagnosed patients relative to healthy donors. The repertoire differences lack a defined cause, possibly disease activity or prior therapy.

The CDR3 is made up of 15 amino acids. The V and J ends lost 3 bases and 6 bases respectively, with 17 bases between them. Germline V CDR1 and CDR2: SEHNR, FQNEAQ (reference sequence). Produced via immunoSEQ multiplex PCR; TCRdb's table is partial and in-frame only. The sample has some 70,000 clones, over 90% seen once. Concerning this clone itself: The antigen is not known.

Described time point: newly diagnosed, previously untreated cHL patient sample. For comparison, PBMCs from newly diagnosed, untreated classical Hodgkin lymphoma were used. The sequence derives from a human donor with classical Hodgkin lymphoma. The material sequenced was peripheral blood mononuclear cells (PBMCs). The V gene is TRBV7-9, the J gene TRBJ1-1; a possible D gene is TRBD1 (6 bases). In DNA form, the CDR3 reads TGTGCCAGCAGCTTGAACAGGGTGGGTTATGCTGAAGCTTTCTTT. This translates into CASSLNRVGYAEAFF.